Listed below are T cell receptor beta chains from one sample, sequenced in a study of T cell changes during pregnancy in multiple sclerosis. Produced via immunoSEQ multiplex PCR; TCRdb's table is partial and in-frame only. In the table there are tens of thousands of clones, around nine tenths of which are singletons. The starting material was CD4+ T cells from peripheral blood mononuclear cells, obtained in the second trimester of pregnancy. The origin of the receptors is a female donor with multiple sclerosis, enrolled in a pregnancy study. The CDR3 runs from the conserved cysteine through the conserved F or W. The D gene is left open where the match is weak. Size tells how often a clone was seen (once, few, many) or the class of an expanded clone, and some rows leave it out.

clone size | D gene | J gene | V gene | CDR3 protein | CDR3 DNA
- | - | TRBJ1-3 | TRBV11-3 | CASSPSGSGNTIYF | TGTGCCAGCAGCCCCTCGGGCTCTGGAAACACCATATATTTT
- | TRBD2 | TRBJ2-7 | TRBV11-2 | CASSLRKGAGGLAAYEQYF | TGTGCCAGCAGCTTAAGGAAGGGAGCCGGCGGGCTAGCGGCCTACGAGCAGTACTTC
- | TRBD2 | TRBJ2-1 | TRBV5-6 | CASSHGLAGYNEQFF | TGTGCCAGCAGCCACGGACTAGCGGGGTACAATGAGCAGTTCTTC
- | - | TRBJ1-2 | TRBV18 | CASSPWSGYGYTF | TGTGCCAGCTCACCGTGGTCAGGGTATGGCTACACCTTC
- | - | TRBJ2-3 | TRBV9 | CASSVARGVDTQYF | TGTGCCAGCAGCGTAGCCAGGGGCGTAGATACGCAGTATTTT
- | - | TRBJ1-6 | TRBV27 | CASSTQGGPYNSPLHF | TGTGCCAGCAGTACCCAGGGAGGCCCCTATAATTCACCCCTCCACTTT
- | TRBD1 | TRBJ2-5 | TRBV5-1 | CASTDRTEGETQYF | TGCGCCAGCACGGACAGGACCGAGGGAGAGACCCAGTACTTC
- | - | TRBJ1-3 | TRBV29-1 | CSAQGGLHSGNTIYF | TGCAGCGCCCAAGGAGGGCTCCACTCTGGAAACACCATATATTTT
- | TRBD2 | TRBJ2-1 | TRBV7-2 | CASSLKGTSYNEQFF | TGTGCCAGCAGCCTTAAGGGGACTAGCTACAATGAGCAGTTCTTC
- | TRBD2 | TRBJ2-1 | TRBV29-1 | CSVEASGGDYNEQFF | TGCAGCGTTGAAGCTAGCGGGGGGGACTACAATGAGCAGTTCTTC
- | - | TRBJ2-1 | TRBV4-3 | CASSQDLRDEQFF | TGCGCCAGCAGCCAAGACCTCCGGGATGAGCAGTTCTTC
- | - | TRBJ1-5 | TRBV5-5 | CASSPNRDRNQPQHF | TGTGCCAGCAGCCCCAACAGGGATCGCAATCAGCCCCAGCATTTT
- | - | TRBJ1-5 | TRBV15 | CATSTETGPNQPQHF | TGTGCCACCAGCACTGAGACAGGACCCAATCAGCCCCAGCATTTT
- | - | TRBJ2-7 | TRBV27 | CASSYEQYF | TGTGCCAGTTCATACGAGCAGTACTTC
- | TRBD1 | TRBJ2-1 | TRBV19 | CASSIFVYGTGGNEQFF | TGTGCCAGTAGTATATTTGTCTATGGGACAGGAGGTAATGAGCAGTTCTTC
- | TRBD1 | TRBJ2-1 | TRBV10-2 | CASSESRQGARGEQFF | TGCGCCAGCAGTGAGTCGAGGCAGGGGGCGCGCGGGGAGCAGTTCTTC
once | - | TRBJ2-5 | TRBV2 | CASRGQSQTQYF | TGTGCCAGCAGGGGGCAGAGCCAGACCCAGTACTTC
- | TRBD1 | TRBJ2-7 | TRBV19 | CASSTFRDSLTYEQYF | TGTGCCAGTAGTACGTTCCGGGACAGCCTAACCTACGAGCAGTACTTC
- | TRBD1 | TRBJ2-7 | TRBV6-6 | CASSYGRGLSYEQYF | TGTGCCAGCAGTTACGGCAGGGGGCTTTCGTACGAGCAGTACTTC
- | - | TRBJ1-1 | TRBV29-1 | CSVEGGLGNTEAFF | TGCAGCGTTGAGGGGGGGTTAGGGAACACTGAAGCTTTCTTT
- | - | TRBJ2-5 | TRBV5-1 | CASSLTGLETQYF | TGCGCCAGCAGCTTGACAGGGTTAGAGACCCAGTACTTC
- | TRBD2 | TRBJ2-1 | TRBV30 | CAWSPLAGGPRNEQFF | TGTGCCTGGAGTCCCTTAGCGGGAGGGCCAAGGAATGAGCAGTTCTTC
- | - | TRBJ1-1 | TRBV15 | CATSRDGRSAAFF | TGTGCCACCAGCAGAGATGGAAGGAGCGCGGCTTTCTTT
- | - | TRBJ1-1 | TRBV5-4 | CASSLGDPGNTEAFF | TGTGCCAGCAGCTTGGGCGACCCAGGGAACACTGAAGCTTTCTTT
- | TRBD2 | TRBJ2-7 | TRBV7-3 | CASSPSGGSSYEQYF | TGTGCCAGCAGCCCGAGCGGGGGCTCCTCCTACGAGCAGTACTTC
- | - | TRBJ1-2 | TRBV28 | CASSSTGYGYTF | TGTGCCAGCAGTTCTACAGGGTATGGCTACACCTTC
- | TRBD1 | TRBJ2-7 | TRBV5-6 | CASSLVQGDNEQYF | TGTGCCAGCAGCTTGGTTCAGGGGGACAACGAGCAGTACTTC
- | TRBD1 | TRBJ1-3 | TRBV5-6 | CASSLGQGYSGNTIYF | TGTGCCAGCAGCTTGGGACAGGGATACTCTGGAAACACCATATATTTT
- | TRBD1 | TRBJ1-2 | TRBV6-1 | CASSGQGGLYGYTF | TGTGCCAGCAGTGGACAGGGGGGCTTATATGGCTACACCTTC
once | TRBD1 | TRBJ2-7 | TRBV27 | CASSSRTGTGYYEQYF | TGTGCCAGCAGTTCACGGACCGGGACAGGGTACTACGAGCAGTACTTC
- | TRBD1 | TRBJ1-3 | TRBV6-6 | CASSYPGTAGNTIYF | TGTGCCAGCAGTTACCCCGGGACAGCTGGAAACACCATATATTTT
- | - | TRBJ1-2 | TRBV19 | CASRYDSPVRGYTF | TGTGCCAGTAGGTATGACAGCCCGGTACGCGGCTACACCTTC
- | TRBD2 | TRBJ2-7 | TRBV5-1 | CASSGGGLAGAQEQYF | TGCGCCAGCAGCGGGGGGGGACTAGCGGGAGCTCAAGAGCAGTACTTC
- | - | TRBJ2-5 | TRBV4-3 | CASSQVRGRETQYF | TGCGCCAGCAGCCAAGTTCGAGGGAGAGAGACCCAGTACTTC
- | - | TRBJ1-1 | TRBV7-2 | CASSLARNTEAFF | TGTGCCAGCAGCTTAGCGCGGAACACTGAAGCTTTCTTT
- | TRBD2 | TRBJ2-7 | TRBV9 | CASSSGGQHTYEQYF | TGTGCCAGCAGCTCGGGGGGGCAACATACCTACGAGCAGTACTTC
- | TRBD2 | TRBJ2-2 | TRBV4-3 | CASSLGTSFSGELFF | TGCGCCAGCAGCCTAGGGACTAGCTTTTCAGGGGAGCTGTTTTTT
- | TRBD1 | TRBJ2-3 | TRBV30 | CAWSGGQASTDTQYF | TGTGCCTGGAGTGGGGGACAGGCTAGCACAGATACGCAGTATTTT
once | - | TRBJ2-6 | TRBV12-5 | CASGTEGANVLTF | TGTGCTAGTGGAACAGAGGGGGCCAACGTCCTGACTTTC
- | - | TRBJ1-5 | TRBV11-3 | CASSLDSGQSNQPQHF | TGTGCCAGCAGCTTAGATTCTGGACAGAGCAATCAGCCCCAGCATTTT
- | TRBD1 | TRBJ2-5 | TRBV19 | CASSIGQGYETQYF | TGTGCCAGTAGTATCGGACAGGGTTATGAGACCCAGTACTTC
- | TRBD1 | TRBJ2-2 | TRBV7-2 | CASSTTGTGVVGRELFF | TGTGCCAGCAGCACCACCGGGACAGGGGTGGTCGGGAGGGAGCTGTTTTTT
- | - | TRBJ1-1 | TRBV5-1 | CASQQVLNTEAFF | TGCGCCAGTCAACAGGTCCTGAACACTGAAGCTTTCTTT
- | TRBD2 | TRBJ2-2 | TRBV4-3 | CASSQDLKGTSGGGGTGELFF | TGCGCCAGCAGCCAAGATCTCAAGGGGACTAGCGGGGGAGGCGGCACCGGGGAGCTGTTTTTT
- | - | TRBJ2-2 | TRBV7-8 | CASSLGRASTGELFF | TGTGCCAGCAGCTTAGGGAGGGCCTCCACCGGGGAGCTGTTTTTT
- | - | TRBJ2-4 | TRBV19 | CASASRGNIQYF | TGTGCCAGCGCATCCCGGGGTAACATTCAGTACTTC
- | TRBD1 | TRBJ1-4 | TRBV5-5 | CASYRQGGGEKLFF | TGTGCCAGTTACAGACAGGGAGGAGGTGAAAAACTGTTTTTT